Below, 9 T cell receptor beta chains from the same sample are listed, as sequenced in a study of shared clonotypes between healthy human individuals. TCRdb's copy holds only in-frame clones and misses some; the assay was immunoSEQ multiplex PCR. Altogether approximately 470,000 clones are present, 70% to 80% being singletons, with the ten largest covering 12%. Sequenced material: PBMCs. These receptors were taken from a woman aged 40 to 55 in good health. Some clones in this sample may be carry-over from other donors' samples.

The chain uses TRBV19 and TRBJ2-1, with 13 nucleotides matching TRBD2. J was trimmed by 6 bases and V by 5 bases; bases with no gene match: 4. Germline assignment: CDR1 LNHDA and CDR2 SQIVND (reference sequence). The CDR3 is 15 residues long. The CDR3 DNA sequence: TGTGCCAGTAGTGCTGGACTAGCGGGAGTCAATGAGCAGTTCTTC. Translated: CASSAGLAGVNEQFF.

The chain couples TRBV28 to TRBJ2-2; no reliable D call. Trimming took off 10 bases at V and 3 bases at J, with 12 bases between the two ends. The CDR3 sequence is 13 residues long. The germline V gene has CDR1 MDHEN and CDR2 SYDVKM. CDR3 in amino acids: CAIMGLDTGELFF. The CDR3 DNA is TGTGCCATCATGGGGTTGGACACCGGGGAGCTGTTTTTT.

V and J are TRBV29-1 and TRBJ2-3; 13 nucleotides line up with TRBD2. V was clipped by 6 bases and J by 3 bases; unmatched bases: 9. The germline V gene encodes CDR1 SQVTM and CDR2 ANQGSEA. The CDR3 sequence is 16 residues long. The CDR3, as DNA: TGCAGCGTAGGGGGGACTAGCGGGAAGGTAACAGATACGCAGTATTTT. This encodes CSVGGTSGKVTDTQYF.

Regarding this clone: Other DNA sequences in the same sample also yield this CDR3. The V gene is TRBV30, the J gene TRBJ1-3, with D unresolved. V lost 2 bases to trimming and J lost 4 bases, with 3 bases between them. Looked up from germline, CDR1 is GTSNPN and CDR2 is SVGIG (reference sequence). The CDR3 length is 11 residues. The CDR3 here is CAWSQGNTIYF. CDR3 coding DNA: TGTGCCTGGAGTCAGGGAAACACCATATATTTT.

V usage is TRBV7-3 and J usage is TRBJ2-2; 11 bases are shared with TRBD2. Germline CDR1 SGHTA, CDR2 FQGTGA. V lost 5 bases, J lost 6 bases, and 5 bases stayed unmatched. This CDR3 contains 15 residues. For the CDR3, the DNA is TGTGCCAGCAGCCGCATAGCGGGAGGGGCCGGGGAGCTGTTTTTT. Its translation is CASSRIAGGAGELFF.

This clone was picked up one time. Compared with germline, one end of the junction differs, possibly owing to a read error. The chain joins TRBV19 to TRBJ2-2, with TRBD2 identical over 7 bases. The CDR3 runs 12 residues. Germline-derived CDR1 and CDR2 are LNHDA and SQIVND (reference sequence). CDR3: CASSRTRWELFF. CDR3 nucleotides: TGTGCCAGTAGCCGGACTAGATGGGAACTGTTTTTT.

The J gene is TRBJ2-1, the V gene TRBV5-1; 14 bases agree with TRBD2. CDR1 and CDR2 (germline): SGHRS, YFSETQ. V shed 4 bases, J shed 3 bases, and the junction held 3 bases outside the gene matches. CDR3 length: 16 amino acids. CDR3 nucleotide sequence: TGCGCCAGCAGCCGACTAGCGGGAGGGGTCTACAATGAGCAGTTCTTC. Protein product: CASSRLAGGVYNEQFF.

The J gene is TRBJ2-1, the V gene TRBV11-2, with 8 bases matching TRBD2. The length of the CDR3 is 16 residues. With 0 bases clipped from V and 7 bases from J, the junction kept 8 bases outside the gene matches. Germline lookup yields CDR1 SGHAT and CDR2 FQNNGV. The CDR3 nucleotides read TGTGCCAGCAGCTTAGATCGGGGGGGCGGATTGAATGAGCAGTTCTTC. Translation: CASSLDRGGGLNEQFF.

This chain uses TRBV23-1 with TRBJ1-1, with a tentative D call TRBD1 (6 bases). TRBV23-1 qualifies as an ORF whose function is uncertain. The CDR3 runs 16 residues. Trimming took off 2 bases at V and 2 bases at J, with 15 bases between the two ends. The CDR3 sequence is CASSQTGGRKNTEAFF. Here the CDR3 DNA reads TGCGCCAGCAGTCAAACCGGGGGCAGAAAAAACACTGAAGCTTTCTTT.